This T cell receptor beta chain was sequenced in a study of radiotherapy plus CTLA-4 blockade in lung cancer. Broader study findings: Early blood T cell clone dynamics, with interferon-beta, were reported to best predict response.

Notes on this clone: The antigen remains undetermined.

Assay used: immunoSEQ multiplex PCR; TCRdb lists only in-frame clones, some missing. The repertoire holds about 32,000 clones, with around 70% as singletons. The ends were cut back, 4 bases at V and 0 bases at J, with 13 bases in the middle. From germline, CDR1 is SGHDT and CDR2 YYEEEE. The CDR3 is 15 amino acids. This receptor was taken from a human donor with non-small cell lung cancer that progressed on radiotherapy plus ipilimumab. This sequence joins TRBV5-6 and TRBJ1-2; D is uncertain. This material consisted of peripheral blood, taken from a patient treated with radiotherapy plus ipilimumab. This CDR3 reads CASSPGAGANYGYTF. The CDR3, as DNA: TGTGCCAGCAGCCCGGGAGCAGGAGCTAACTATGGCTACACCTTC.